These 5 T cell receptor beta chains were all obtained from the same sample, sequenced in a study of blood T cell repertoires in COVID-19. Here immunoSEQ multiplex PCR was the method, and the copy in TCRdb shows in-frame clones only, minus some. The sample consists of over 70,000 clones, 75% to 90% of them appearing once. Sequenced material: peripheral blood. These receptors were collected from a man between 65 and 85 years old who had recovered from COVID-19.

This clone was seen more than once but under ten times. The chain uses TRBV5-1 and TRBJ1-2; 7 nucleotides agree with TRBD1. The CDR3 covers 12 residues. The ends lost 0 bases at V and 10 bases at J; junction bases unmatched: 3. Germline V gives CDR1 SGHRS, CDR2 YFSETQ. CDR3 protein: CASSLEGGAYTF. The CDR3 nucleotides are TGCGCCAGCAGCTTGGAAGGGGGCGCCTACACCTTC.

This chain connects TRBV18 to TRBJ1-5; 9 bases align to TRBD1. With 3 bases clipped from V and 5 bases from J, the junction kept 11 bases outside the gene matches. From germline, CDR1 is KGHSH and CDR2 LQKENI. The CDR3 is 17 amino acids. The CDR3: CASSPATGGTGHQPQHF. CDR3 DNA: TGTGCCAGCTCACCGGCGACCGGGGGGACAGGGCATCAGCCCCAGCATTTT.

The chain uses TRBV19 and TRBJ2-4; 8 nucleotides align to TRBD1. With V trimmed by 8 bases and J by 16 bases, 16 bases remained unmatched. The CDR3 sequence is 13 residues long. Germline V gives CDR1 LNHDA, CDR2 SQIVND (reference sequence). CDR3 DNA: TGTGCCAGTTCCATATCCCAGGGGGCCGTGCCTTACTTC. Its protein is CASSISQGAVPYF.

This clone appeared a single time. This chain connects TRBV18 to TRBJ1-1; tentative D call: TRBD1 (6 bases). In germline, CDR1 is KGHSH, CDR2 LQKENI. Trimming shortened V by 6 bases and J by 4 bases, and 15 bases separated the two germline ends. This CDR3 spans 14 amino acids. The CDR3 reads CASSQRGAATEAFF. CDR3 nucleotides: TGTGCCAGCTCCCAACGGGGGGCGGCCACTGAAGCTTTCTTT.

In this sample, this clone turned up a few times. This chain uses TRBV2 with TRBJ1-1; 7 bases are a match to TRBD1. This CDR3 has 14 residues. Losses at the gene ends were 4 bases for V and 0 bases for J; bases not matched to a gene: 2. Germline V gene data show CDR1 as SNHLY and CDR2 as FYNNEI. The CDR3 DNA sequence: TGTGCCAGCAGTGGGACAGGATTGAACACTGAAGCTTTCTTT. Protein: CASSGTGLNTEAFF.